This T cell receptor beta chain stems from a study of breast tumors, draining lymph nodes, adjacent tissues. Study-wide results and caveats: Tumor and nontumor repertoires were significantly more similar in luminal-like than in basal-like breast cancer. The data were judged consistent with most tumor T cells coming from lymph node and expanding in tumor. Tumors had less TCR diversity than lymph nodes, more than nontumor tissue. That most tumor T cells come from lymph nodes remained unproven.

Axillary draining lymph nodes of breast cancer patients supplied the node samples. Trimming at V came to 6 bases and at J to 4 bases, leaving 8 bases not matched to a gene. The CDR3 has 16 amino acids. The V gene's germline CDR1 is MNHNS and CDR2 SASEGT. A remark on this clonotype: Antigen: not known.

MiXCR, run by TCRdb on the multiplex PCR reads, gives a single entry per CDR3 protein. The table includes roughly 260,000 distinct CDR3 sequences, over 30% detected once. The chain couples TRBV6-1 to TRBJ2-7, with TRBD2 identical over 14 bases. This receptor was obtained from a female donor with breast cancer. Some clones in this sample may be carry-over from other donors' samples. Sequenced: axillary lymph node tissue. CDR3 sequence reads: CASSDGLAGGGYEQYF. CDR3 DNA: TGTGCCAGCAGCGACGGACTAGCGGGAGGAGGATACGAGCAGTACTTC.